This T cell receptor beta chain was identified during a study of T cell responses to AZD1222 COVID-19 vaccine. CDR3 length equals 15 residues. Trimming at V came to 6 bases and at J to 4 bases, leaving 8 bases not matched to a gene. CDR1 and CDR2 from the germline V gene are MNHEY and SVGAGI. TCRdb's table, derived via immunoSEQ multiplex PCR, lists solely in-frame clones and lacks some. The data hold approximately 150,000 clones, with 70% to 90% observed a single time. Turning to this clone: The antigen is not known.

General study results and limits: Of spike-specific TCRs, nearly half reportedly target regions left unmutated in variants. Just 6 or 7 people given AZD1222 tested seropositive at baseline. Repertoire collection took place solely once the T cell response had peaked.

This receptor was identified in an adult in good health. Specimen: peripheral blood, collected on day 0 of AZD1222 vaccination. The chain employs TRBV6-5 and TRBJ2-1, with TRBD1 identical over 8 bases. CDR3 in DNA: TGTGCCAGCAGCCCCGGGACAGGATTTTACAATGAGCAGTTCTTC. It encodes CASSPGTGFYNEQFF.